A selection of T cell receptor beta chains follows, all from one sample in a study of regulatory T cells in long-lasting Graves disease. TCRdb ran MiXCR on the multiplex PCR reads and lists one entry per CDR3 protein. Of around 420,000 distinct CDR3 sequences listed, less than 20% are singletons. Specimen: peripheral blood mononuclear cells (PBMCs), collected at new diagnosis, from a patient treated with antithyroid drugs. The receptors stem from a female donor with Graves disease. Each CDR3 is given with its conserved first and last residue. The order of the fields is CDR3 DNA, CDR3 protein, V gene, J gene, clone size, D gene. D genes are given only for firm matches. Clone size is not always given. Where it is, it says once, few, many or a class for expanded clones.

TGTGCCAGTAGTGTTCAGAGAGCGGGCTCATCCCTCCTTGCGGGGAATGAGCAGTTCTTC	CASSVQRAGSSLLAGNEQFF	TRBV19	TRBJ2-1	.	.
TGCGCCAGCAGCCAAGGACACGGTTTTGTCAACGAGCAGTACTTC	CASSQGHGFVNEQYF	TRBV4-1	TRBJ2-7	.	.
TGTGCCAGCAGCTCCGATTTTACTGAAGCTTTCTTT	CASSSDFTEAFF	TRBV7-9	TRBJ1-1	many	.
TGTGCCAGCAGTCCCGGGACTAGCGGTGAAGATACGCAGTATTTT	CASSPGTSGEDTQYF	TRBV3-1	TRBJ2-3	many	TRBD2
TGTGCCAGCAGGGAGGTTGGTTCACCCCTCCACTTT	CASREVGSPLHF	TRBV6-1	TRBJ1-6	few	.
TGTGCCAGCAGCGTAGGGATGGGGTTGGGGTACGAGCAGTACTTC	CASSVGMGLGYEQYF	TRBV9	TRBJ2-7	many	.
TGTGCCAGCTCACCCACGTCACAGGGGGCTTACGAGCAGTACTTC	CASSPTSQGAYEQYF	TRBV18	TRBJ2-7	few	TRBD1
TGTGCCAGTAGTATAGGCCAGCGAACCTACGAGCAGCACTTC	CASSIGQRTYEQHF	TRBV19	TRBJ2-7	.	.
TGTGCCAGCAGTAGCGAATATGGCTACACCTTC	CASSSEYGYTF	TRBV6-2/TRBV6-3	TRBJ1-2	many	.
TGTGCCAGCAGCGTAGGGGACAGGACGAACACCGGGGAGCTGTTTTTT	CASSVGDRTNTGELFF	TRBV9	TRBJ2-2	many	TRBD1
TGTGCCAGCAGTGCGGGGGAGGGCCCTAGCACAGATACGCAGTATTTT	CASSAGEGPSTDTQYF	TRBV7-2	TRBJ2-3	.	TRBD2
TGTGCCAGCAGTTTGCCAATCGCGAACACTCGCGGGACTGAAGCTTTCTTT	CASSLPIANTRGTEAFF	TRBV6-5	TRBJ1-1	.	.
TGTGCCAGCAGTTGGGACCGCTATGGCTACACCTTC	CASSWDRYGYTF	TRBV2	TRBJ1-2	many	.